The TCR beta chain described here comes from a study of blood T cell repertoires in COVID-19. The assay was immunoSEQ multiplex PCR, and TCRdb's table has in-frame clones only and misses some. The table has roughly 200,000 clones, around 95% seen once; the top ten hold approximately 0.8%. V was pared by 9 bases and J by 4 bases, with 10 bases of the junction left unmatched. CDR3 length: 15 amino acids. Germline V gene sequence: CDR1 LNHDA, CDR2 SQIVND (reference sequence). Enrollment of patients from Seattle took place during active infection, with longitudinal follow-up. The sequence came from a man between 25 and 39 years old with COVID-19, enrolled during active disease. The chain is built from TRBV19 and TRBJ1-2; TRBD1 agrees at 11 bases. The sample comprised peripheral blood. The CDR3 loop is CASRTGGMSGYGYTF. CDR3 bases: TGTGCCAGCCGGACAGGGGGCATGAGTGGCTATGGCTACACCTTC.